One and the same sample provided the 12 T cell receptor beta chains below, sequenced in a study of cytomegalovirus exposure and HLA in healthy donors. The PCR used 60 Vbeta and 13 Jbeta primers. Method: immunoSEQ multiplex PCR; TCRdb's copy keeps in-frame clones and lacks some. The sample holds under 200,000 clones, approximately 81% seen once. Material: PBMCs. The receptor set was obtained from a woman aged 18-29 years in good health and CMV-seronegative.

The V and J genes are TRBV19 and TRBJ1-4, with 7 nucleotides matching TRBD1. The CDR3 length is 15 residues. J gave up 6 bases and V 6 bases, and 10 bases lay outside the gene matches. Per the germline V gene, CDR1 is LNHDA and CDR2 is SQIVND (reference sequence). This CDR3 reads CASSRPGQIYEKLFF. In nucleotides, the CDR3 is TGTGCCAGTAGCCGACCGGGACAGATATATGAAAAACTGTTTTTT.

The genes are TRBV2 and TRBJ1-2; unclear D gene. CDR3 length: 12 residues. V lost 8 bases and J 1 base, leaving 8 bases between the germline ends. Germline-derived CDR1 and CDR2 are SNHLY and FYNNEI. CDR3 DNA sequence: TGTGCCAGCGCACCGGGTAACTATGGCTACACCTTC. Translated, it gives CASAPGNYGYTF.

V is TRBV29-1 and J is TRBJ1-1; D perhaps matches TRBD1 (5 bases). Germline CDR1 reads SQVTM; CDR2 reads ANQGSEA. This CDR3 is 12 amino acids long. CDR3: CGTSTGNTEAFF. CDR3 in DNA: TGCGGCACATCAACAGGGAACACTGAAGCTTTCTTT.

A single count supports this clone. This chain joins TRBV27 and TRBJ2-7; the match to TRBD1 covers 9 bases. The CDR3 runs to 15 residues. Germline CDR1 MNHEY, CDR2 SMNVEV (reference sequence). The J segment lost 2 bases and the V segment lost 5 bases, leaving 7 bases of the junction unmatched. The CDR3 coding sequence is TGTGCCAGCAGTCTAACCGGGACAGGGACCTACGAGCAGTACTTC. Its protein is CASSLTGTGTYEQYF.

CDR3 in amino acids: CASSSFQGFGEQYF. The CDR3 region has the DNA TGCGCCAGCAGCTCATTTCAGGGGTTTGGCGAGCAGTACTTC. The V call is TRBV4-1, the J call TRBJ2-7; the D gene is possibly TRBD1 (6 bases). Trimming removed 5 bases from V and 6 bases from J, with 17 bases in between. Germline V gene sequence: CDR1 MGHRA, CDR2 YSYEKL. The CDR3 length is 14 residues.

The chain joins TRBV7-8 to TRBJ2-1; 9 positions match TRBD1. The germline gives CDR1 SGHVS, CDR2 FQNEAQ. The CDR3 has 16 amino acids. The V and J ends lost 1 base and 7 bases, in that order; junction bases with no gene match: 8. CDR3 residues: CASSLEPGTGFNEQFF. In DNA, the CDR3 is TGTGCCAGCAGCTTAGAACCCGGGACAGGGTTTAATGAGCAGTTCTTC.

This clone has just a few counts. V and J are TRBV2 and TRBJ2-1, with 7 bases aligning to TRBD1. The CDR3 runs to 12 residues. CDR1 is SNHLY and CDR2 is FYNNEI in the germline V gene. The V and J ends lost 6 bases and 7 bases, in that order; junction bases with no gene match: 3. The CDR3 loop is CASRQQGNEQFF. Here the CDR3 DNA reads TGTGCCAGCAGGCAACAGGGGAATGAGCAGTTCTTC.

This clone appeared a single time. The chain joins TRBV11-2 to TRBJ2-7; 7 positions agree with TRBD2. V lost 5 bases to trimming and J lost 2 bases; unmatched junction nucleotides: 9. CDR3 length: 15 amino acids. Germline V gives CDR1 SGHAT, CDR2 FQNNGV. This CDR3 is CASSPWGGETYEQYF. For the CDR3, the DNA is TGTGCCAGCAGCCCGTGGGGGGGAGAGACCTACGAGCAGTACTTC.

The chain combines TRBV5-1 with TRBJ2-3; tentatively, D is TRBD2 (6 bases). The germline V gene encodes CDR1 SGHRS and CDR2 YFSETQ. The CDR3 has 17 amino acids. The V end lost 0 bases, the J end lost 4 bases, and 18 bases lay between the germline ends. The CDR3 here is CASSLAGSGVGADTQYF. Written as DNA, the CDR3 is TGCGCCAGCAGCTTGGCCGGATCGGGGGTCGGGGCAGATACGCAGTATTTT.

This clone was counted between two and nine times. This chain links TRBV7-9 with TRBJ2-7, with a tentative D call TRBD2 (6 bases). V lost 5 bases, J lost 4 bases, and 18 bases lay in between. This CDR3 has 15 amino acids. The germline V gene has CDR1 SEHNR and CDR2 FQNEAQ (reference sequence). CDR3 protein: CASSPPGRPDYEQYF. In DNA, the CDR3 is TGTGCCAGCAGCCCTCCCGGGAGACCTGATTACGAGCAGTACTTC.

A few counts support this clone. This chain uses TRBV7-6 with TRBJ2-1, with D hard to call. Germline V gives CDR1 SGHVS, CDR2 FNYEAQ. Trimming removed 1 base at V and 5 bases at J, with 6 bases between. This CDR3 is built from 13 residues. CDR3 sequence reads: CASSLGRNNEQFF. As DNA, the CDR3 is TGTGCCAGCAGCTTAGGGAGAAACAATGAGCAGTTCTTC.

As DNA, the CDR3 is TGTGCCTGGAGTCTCGGGACAACTCGAAACACCATATATTTT. Its translation is CAWSLGTTRNTIYF. V is TRBV30 and J is TRBJ1-3, with a weak D call TRBD1 (6 bases). Trimming removed 2 bases from V and 5 bases from J, with 13 bases in between. Germline CDR1 and CDR2: GTSNPN and SVGIG (reference sequence). The length of the CDR3 is 14 residues.